A single sample gave rise to the 11 T cell receptor beta chains below, sequenced in a study of identical twins. TCRdb re-analysed the 5' RACE reads in MiXCR, keeping a single row per CDR3 protein. The sample lists about 730,000 distinct CDR3 sequences, 21% occurring once. The sample also formed part of further work on T cells expressing NK-cell markers.

The sequenced sample consisted of PBMCs. The receptors here all came from a woman between 18 and 29 years old in good health.

In its sample, this clonotype was seen a few times. The chain employs TRBV6-5 and TRBJ2-1; TRBD2 matches 7 bases. The CDR3 contains 15 residues. V dropped 2 bases and J dropped 5; count of bases not matched to a gene: 6. Germline CDR1 and CDR2: MNHEY and SVGAGI. CDR3 region: CASSYRRGWDNEQFF. In DNA, the CDR3 is TGTGCCAGCAGTTACAGGCGGGGGTGGGACAATGAGCAGTTCTTC.

The genes are TRBV20-1 and TRBJ2-5; D remains ambiguous. The V gene lost 3 bases and the J gene lost 2 bases, with 7 bases spanning the gap. Germline CDR1 reads DFQATT; CDR2 reads SNEGSKA (reference sequence). This CDR3 has 12 amino acids. CDR3: CSARSPQETQYF. In DNA form, the CDR3 reads TGCAGTGCTAGGTCGCCGCAAGAGACCCAGTACTTC.

This clonotype was picked up a small number of times. The V and J genes are TRBV15 and TRBJ2-2; no reliable D call. Germline CDR1 is LNHNV and CDR2 is YYDKDF (reference sequence). V lost 0 bases, J lost 3 bases, and 8 bases lay in between. CDR3 length: 15 amino acids. The CDR3 loop is CATSREGPDTGELFF. In nucleotides, the CDR3 is TGTGCCACCAGCAGAGAAGGGCCTGACACCGGGGAGCTGTTTTTT.

This clonotype was observed a few times. CDR3 DNA: TGTGCCAGCAGTAGGACAGGGCACTTCAATCAGCCCCAGCATTTT. Translation: CASSRTGHFNQPQHF. The chain carries TRBV12-3 or TRBV12-4 and TRBJ1-5; TRBD1 agrees at 8 bases. Trimming took 5 bases from V and 3 from J; bases not matched to a gene: 6. The CDR3 spans 15 residues.

The CDR3 here is CASSRLGGTSSYNEQFF. The CDR3 coding sequence is TGTGCCAGCAGCCGTCTTGGCGGGACGAGCTCCTACAATGAGCAGTTCTTC. The chain joins TRBV3-1 to TRBJ2-1; maybe TRBD2 (6 bases). CDR1 and CDR2 from the germline V gene are LGHDT and YNNKEL (reference sequence). V was clipped by 4 bases and J by 0 bases, with 16 bases between them. The CDR3 contains 17 residues.

The CDR3 nucleotides read TGCGCCAGCAGCCAAGCCCTCACAAGCGGCCAGTACAATGAGCAGTTCTTC. This sequence encodes CASSQALTSGQYNEQFF. V is TRBV4-3 and J is TRBJ2-1; TRBD2 is a possible D gene (5 bases). The CDR3 is 17 residues long. V was cut by 1 base and J by 4 bases, with 17 bases left in between. Germline V gene sequence: CDR1 LGHNA, CDR2 YSLEER.

This clonotype appeared a few times. CDR3 bases: TGTGCCAGCAGTTACTCCTCCCAGGGTTGGTCACCCCTCCACTTT. This sequence encodes CASSYSSQGWSPLHF. The rearrangement uses TRBV6-5 and TRBJ1-6; D might be TRBD1 (5 bases). The CDR3 has 15 amino acids. CDR1 MNHEY and CDR2 SVGAGI come from the germline V gene. The V and J ends lost 0 bases and 10 bases respectively, with 13 bases between them.

The chain employs TRBV6-2 or TRBV6-3 and TRBJ2-3; D is unresolved. In germline, CDR1 is MNHEY, CDR2 SVGEGT. The V and J ends lost 2 bases and 0 bases respectively, with 15 bases between them. The CDR3 spans 17 residues. CDR3 sequence: CASSYLVGEISTDTQYF. DNA for the CDR3: TGTGCCAGCAGTTACCTCGTTGGCGAGATAAGCACAGATACGCAGTATTTT.

This clonotype was detected a few times. The chain carries TRBV12-3 or TRBV12-4 and TRBJ2-5; D perhaps matches TRBD2 (6 bases). The CDR3 has 15 amino acids. Trimming stripped 2 bases from V and 4 bases from J, with 14 bases between. The CDR3 reads CASSLFGQEGETQYF. The CDR3 DNA reads TGTGCCAGCAGTTTATTCGGCCAGGAGGGAGAGACCCAGTACTTC.

The chain recombines TRBV5-5 with TRBJ2-1; perhaps TRBD2 as D (6 bases). V was clipped by 4 bases and J by 7 bases, with 18 bases between them. The CDR3 totals 15 residues. Per the germline V gene, CDR1 is SGHKS and CDR2 is YYEKEE (reference sequence). CDR3 bases: TGTGCCAGCAGCCTACCGGGACTCCAGACTAATGAGCAGTTCTTC. This translates into CASSLPGLQTNEQFF. The entire variable domain, with the rest obtained from reference TRBV5-5 and TRBJ2-1, is as follows: DAGVTQSPTHLIKTRGQQVTLRCSPISGHKSVSWYQQVLGQGPQFIFQYYEKEERGRGNFPDRFSARQFPNYSSELNVNALLLGDSALYLCASSLPGLQTNEQFFGPGTRLTVL.

The table lists this clonotype with a few counts. This chain joins TRBV6-2 or TRBV6-3 and TRBJ2-7; 7 nucleotides agree with TRBD1. Trimming at V came to 6 bases and at J to 2 bases, leaving 10 bases not matched to a gene. Germline assignment: CDR1 MNHEY and CDR2 SVGEGT. The length of the CDR3 is 15 residues. The CDR3 sequence: CASSFGQVGPYEQYF. Written as DNA, the CDR3 is TGTGCCAGCAGCTTCGGACAGGTCGGTCCCTACGAGCAGTACTTC.